This passage covers 18 T cell receptor beta chains from one sample sequenced in a study of blood T cells in healthy people across ages. Then a second PCR, running roughly 7 to 11 cycles, was carried out with a sample-barcoded 5' primer and a J-beta primer mix. TCRdb used MiXCR to reprocess the 5' RACE reads, holding one entry per CDR3 protein. The data show 650,000 to 950,000 distinct CDR3 sequences, 44% seen once. What was sequenced was blood. The receptors were sampled from a man aged 60 to 75 in good health.

This chain joins TRBV5-5 and TRBJ1-1; 11 bases are shared with TRBD1. The V gene end was trimmed by 2 bases and the J gene end by 4 bases; junction bases not matched to a gene: 7. The germline CDR1 and CDR2 sequences are SGHKS and YYEKEE (reference sequence). The CDR3 runs 16 residues. The CDR3, as DNA: TGTGCCAGCAGCTTCACGACCGGGACAGGGGGCACTGAAGCTTTCTTT. This codes for CASSFTTGTGGTEAFF.

This clonotype has just a few counts. The V call is TRBV7-9, the J call TRBJ2-5; possible D gene TRBD2, 5 bases. The CDR3 runs to 14 residues. Germline V lookup: CDR1 SEHNR, CDR2 FQNEAQ (reference sequence). The V gene lost 1 base and the J gene lost 1 base, with 7 bases spanning the gap. This CDR3 reads CASSLVLVQETQYF. CDR3 DNA: TGTGCCAGCAGCTTAGTACTAGTCCAAGAGACCCAGTACTTC.

This clonotype was seen a handful of times. The V and J genes are TRBV20-1 and TRBJ2-1; D tentatively fits TRBD1 or TRBD2 (5 bases each). The CDR3 is 13 residues long. V lost 6 bases and J lost 6, with 15 bases in between. Germline V gene lookup returns CDR1 DFQATT and CDR2 SNEGSKA (reference sequence). This CDR3 reads CSAGQGSLNEQFF. CDR3 in DNA: TGCAGTGCCGGACAAGGGAGCCTCAATGAGCAGTTCTTC.

In its sample, this clonotype was seen a few times. J is TRBJ2-7 and V is TRBV7-9, with TRBD2 as a possible D gene (5 bases). The V end lost 4 bases, the J end lost 3 bases, and 13 bases lay between the germline ends. Germline lookup yields CDR1 SEHNR and CDR2 FQNEAQ (reference sequence). This CDR3 has 14 amino acids. The CDR3 region is CASSYSIGNYEQYF. The CDR3 bases are TGTGCCAGCAGCTATTCAATCGGGAACTACGAGCAGTACTTC.

This rearrangement joins TRBV24-1 to TRBJ2-5, with D perhaps TRBD1 or TRBD2 (6 bases each). The germline gives CDR1 KGHDR, CDR2 SFDVKD. This CDR3 comprises 17 residues. Trimming took off 1 base at V and 2 bases at J, with 16 bases between the two ends. CDR3 nucleotide sequence: TGTGCCACCAGTGATTTAGGGGGGCGAGTAGGACAAGAGACCCAGTACTTC. This gives the protein CATSDLGGRVGQETQYF.

This chain's CDR3 is CASSLENSPATGNTEAFF. The DNA of the CDR3 is TGTGCCAGCAGCTTAGAAAATAGCCCAGCCACCGGGAACACTGAAGCTTTCTTT. The chain combines TRBV11-2 with TRBJ1-1; unclear D gene. The germline V gene has CDR1 SGHAT and CDR2 FQNNGV. V dropped 0 bases and J dropped 1 base, with 18 bases sitting between them. The CDR3 contains 18 residues.

In this sample, this clonotype turned up a few times. The chain combines TRBV20-1 with TRBJ2-5; possible D gene TRBD2, 6 bases. Germline V lookup: CDR1 DFQATT, CDR2 SNEGSKA (reference sequence). The germline V and J ends were trimmed by 0 bases and 7 bases, with 9 bases remaining between them. This CDR3 has 12 residues. This CDR3 is CSARDPGGTQYF. DNA for the CDR3: TGCAGTGCTAGAGATCCCGGGGGGACCCAGTACTTC.

The sample holds one count of this clonotype. For the CDR3, the DNA is TGTGCCAGCAGTGAAGGGGGGGCGCAGTCCTACGAGCAGTACTTC. It yields the protein CASSEGGAQSYEQYF. V is TRBV6-1 and J is TRBJ2-7; D is tentatively TRBD1 or TRBD2 (6 bases each). Trimming removed 1 base from V and 1 base from J, with 11 bases in between. The germline V gene has CDR1 MNHNS and CDR2 SASEGT. The CDR3 consists of 15 residues.

This rearrangement joins TRBV9 to TRBJ2-3; D unclear. This CDR3 comprises 15 residues. Germline loops: CDR1 SGDLS, CDR2 YYNGEE. The V gene lost 5 bases and the J gene lost 4 bases, with 17 bases spanning the gap. The CDR3 loop reads CASSPSRRTSDTQYF. For the CDR3, the DNA is TGTGCCAGCAGTCCAAGTCGTCGGACCTCAGATACGCAGTATTTT.

Of note for this clonotype: A much larger clone differs by one base, so this may be a read error. This chain uses TRBV6-2 or TRBV6-3 with TRBJ2-3; no reliable D call. Trimming pared 7 bases from V and 1 base from J, leaving 12 bases between. The CDR3 extends over 14 amino acids. Germline V gene lookup returns CDR1 MNHEY and CDR2 SVGEGT. The CDR3 DNA is TGTGCCAGCAAAGGCAGCCTCCGCACAGATACGCAGTATTTT. It encodes CASKGSLRTDTQYF.

V is TRBV4-1 and J is TRBJ2-1; no definite D call. The length of the CDR3 is 14 residues. Trimming took 1 base from V and 5 from J, leaving 9 bases between them. Germline V lookup: CDR1 MGHRA, CDR2 YSYEKL. The CDR3 DNA reads as TGCGCCAGCAGCCAAGCGGTAGGGAACAATGAGCAGTTCTTC. Translated, it gives CASSQAVGNNEQFF.

Many counts were recorded for this clonotype. CDR3 sequence (DNA): TGCAGTGCACCCGTTGTTAGGAGCTCCTACAATGAGCAGTTCTTC. It encodes CSAPVVRSSYNEQFF. The V gene is TRBV20-1, the J gene TRBJ2-1; D unclear. This CDR3 contains 15 residues. Germline lookup yields CDR1 DFQATT and CDR2 SNEGSKA (reference sequence). The ends were cut back, 6 bases at V and 0 bases at J, with 15 bases in the middle.

The chain combines TRBV27 with TRBJ2-1, with 7 bases identical to TRBD2. Germline CDR1 and CDR2: MNHEY and SMNVEV (reference sequence). The CDR3 length is 16 residues. V shed 0 bases, J shed 2 bases, and the junction held 4 bases outside the gene matches. This CDR3 reads CASSLSAGETYNEQFF. The CDR3 DNA is TGTGCCAGCAGTTTATCCGCGGGGGAAACCTACAATGAGCAGTTCTTC.

The CDR3 DNA reads TGTGCTAGTGGATTCGACAGAGAAAAACTGTTTTTT. This encodes CASGFDREKLFF. The rearrangement links TRBV12-5 to TRBJ1-4; a possible D gene is TRBD1 (5 bases). Looked up from germline, CDR1 is LGHNT and CDR2 is FRNRAP. The V end was cut by 6 bases, the J end by 8 bases, with 10 bases between. This CDR3 comprises 12 residues.

This clonotype was detected only a few times. This chain joins TRBV3-1 and TRBJ2-3, with unresolved D. The CDR3 has 12 amino acids. Germline V lookup: CDR1 LGHDT, CDR2 YNNKEL (reference sequence). Trimming removed 8 bases from V and 8 bases from J, with 14 bases in between. The CDR3 region has the DNA TGTGCCAGCCAAAAGGGCGATCGTACGCAGTATTTT. Its translation: CASQKGDRTQYF.

This chain uses TRBV24-1 with TRBJ2-3; the D gene is possibly TRBD1 (5 bases). Germline V gene lookup returns CDR1 KGHDR and CDR2 SFDVKD. Trimming left V 3 bases short and J 4 bases short, with 10 bases between. The length of the CDR3 is 14 residues. As DNA, the CDR3 is TGTGCCACCAGTGATGTCCACAGGCCAGATACGCAGTATTTT. Encoded protein: CATSDVHRPDTQYF.

The rearrangement links TRBV28 to TRBJ2-7, with 9 bases matching TRBD1. The trim removed 5 bases at V and 2 bases at J, leaving 7 bases unmatched. CDR1 is MDHEN, CDR2 SYDVKM, per germline. The CDR3 length is 15 residues. The CDR3 DNA follows: TGTGCCAGCAGTGGGTCGACAGGGGGACCCTACGAGCAGTACTTC. This translates into CASSGSTGGPYEQYF.

This clonotype was counted between two and nine times. The chain is built from TRBV12-3 or TRBV12-4 and TRBJ2-5; D unclear. V was trimmed by 11 bases and J by 7 bases, leaving 11 bases between them. CDR3 length: 10 residues. This chain's CDR3 is CAAFEVTQYF. DNA of the CDR3: TGTGCCGCCTTTGAGGTGACCCAGTACTTC.